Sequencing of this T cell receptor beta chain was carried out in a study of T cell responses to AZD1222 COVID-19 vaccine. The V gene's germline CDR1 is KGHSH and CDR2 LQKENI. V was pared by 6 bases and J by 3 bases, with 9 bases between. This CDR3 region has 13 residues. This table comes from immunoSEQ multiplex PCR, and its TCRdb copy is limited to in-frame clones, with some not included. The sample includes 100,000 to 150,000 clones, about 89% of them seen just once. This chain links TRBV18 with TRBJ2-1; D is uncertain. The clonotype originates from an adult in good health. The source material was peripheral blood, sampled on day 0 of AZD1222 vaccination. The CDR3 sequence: CASSPGLYNEQFF. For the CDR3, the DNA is TGTGCCAGCTCCCCGGGCCTCTACAATGAGCAGTTCTTC.